The rows below give T cell receptor beta chains drawn from one sample of a study of blood T cell repertoires in COVID-19. The data were produced by immunoSEQ multiplex PCR, yet TCRdb's version contains in-frame clones alone and is incomplete. The sample lists about 190,000 clones; 90% were seen once. The sample was peripheral blood. These receptors all stem from a man aged 45-60 years with acute or convalescent COVID-19. Each CDR3 is given with its conserved first and last residue. D genes are given only for firm matches. The size entry is marked missing in some rows and otherwise reads once, few, many or a size class.

>-|-|TRBJ2-1|TRBV5-1
TGCGCCAGCAGCAGTAGGGACTCATATTTGCAGTTCTTC
CASSSRDSYLQFF
>-|-|TRBJ1-6|TRBV15
TGTGCCACCAGTGCAGTGGCCCTCACGAGGAATTCACCCCTCCACTTT
CATSAVALTRNSPLHF
>-|-|TRBJ1-2|TRBV6-5
TGTGCCAGCAGTTACTCAGGGGCCGTAACTAACTATGGCTACACCTTC
CASSYSGAVTNYGYTF
>-|TRBD2|TRBJ2-3|TRBV9
TGTGCCAGCAGTGTATTGGCGGGGGCAGATACGCAGTATTTT
CASSVLAGADTQYF
>-|-|TRBJ2-5|TRBV9
TGTGCCAGCAGCGTAGGGGCATTACAAGAGACCCAGTACTTC
CASSVGALQETQYF
>-|TRBD2|TRBJ2-1|TRBV27
TGTGCCAGCAGTTTATTGATCGGGACTAGCGGGAGTAGTAATGAGCAGTTCTTC
CASSLLIGTSGSSNEQFF
>-|TRBD1|TRBJ2-7|TRBV5-1
TGCGCCAGCAGCTCCCTGGGGACAGGTCGCTACGAGCAGTACTTC
CASSSLGTGRYEQYF
>-|-|TRBJ2-4|TRBV29-1
TGCAGCGTTGGAGGTGGGACTGGCAAAAACATTCAGTACTTC
CSVGGGTGKNIQYF
>-|-|TRBJ1-2|TRBV5-1
TGCGCCAGCAGCCCAAGAGTCCGGGTTGACTATGGCTACACCTTC
CASSPRVRVDYGYTF
>-|-|TRBJ2-2|TRBV6-2/TRBV6-3
TGTGCCAGCAGTTACATCGGGGAGGGGGAGCCCACCGGGGAGCTGTTTTTT
CASSYIGEGEPTGELFF
>-|TRBD2|TRBJ2-3|TRBV27
TGTGCCACCGCGACTAGCGGGAGGTGGGATACGCAGTATTTT
CATATSGRWDTQYF
>-|-|TRBJ1-5|TRBV5-4
TGTGCCAGCAGCTTACAGGGTACGGGGCAGCCCCAGCATTTT
CASSLQGTGQPQHF
>-|TRBD2|TRBJ2-4|TRBV4-2
TGTGCCAGCAGCCAAGATTCAGCGCTAGCGGGGCCAACCGGGATTCAGTACTTC
CASSQDSALAGPTGIQYF
>-|-|TRBJ1-1|TRBV29-1
TGCAGCGTTGACCCAGGGCTGAACACTGAAGCTTTCTTT
CSVDPGLNTEAFF
>-|TRBD2|TRBJ2-7|TRBV11-2
TGTGCCAGCAGCTTTATGCAAGCGGGAGTTGCCGAGCAGTACTTC
CASSFMQAGVAEQYF
>-|TRBD2|TRBJ2-7|TRBV11-2
TGTGCCAGCAGCTTATTTGCGGGAGGGCCGGGGGAGCAGTACTTC
CASSLFAGGPGEQYF
>-|-|TRBJ1-5|TRBV4-1
TGCGCCAGCAGCCAAGATGGGGGGGCCCGAAGCAATCAGCCCCAGCATTTT
CASSQDGGARSNQPQHF
>-|TRBD2|TRBJ2-3|TRBV7-2
TGTGCCAGCAGCCCAGGGACTAACACAGATACGCAGTATTTT
CASSPGTNTDTQYF
>few|TRBD1|TRBJ1-3|TRBV19
TGTGCCAGTAGTACCGAAAGGGGGACAGGGGACGCTGGAAACACCATATATTTT
CASSTERGTGDAGNTIYF
>-|TRBD2|TRBJ2-1|TRBV2
TGTGCCAGCAGTGAAGTTAGGACTAGCGGGAGCCACAATGAGCAGTTCTTC
CASSEVRTSGSHNEQFF
>-|-|TRBJ1-3|TRBV9
TGTGCCAGCAGCTCGGACAGTACCTCTGGAAACACCATATATTTT
CASSSDSTSGNTIYF
>-|TRBD1|TRBJ1-2|TRBV2
TGTGCCACCAGGGGGGGTCAGTTCTATGGCTACACCTTC
CATRGGQFYGYTF
>-|-|TRBJ1-5|TRBV27
TGTGCCAGCAGTTTATCGTGGAGGGATCAGCCCCAGCATTTT
CASSLSWRDQPQHF
>-|-|TRBJ2-7|TRBV19
TGTGCCAGTAGAAGTCAGGGCGAGGACGAGCAGTACTTC
CASRSQGEDEQYF
>-|TRBD1|TRBJ1-2|TRBV28
TGTGCCAGCGAGACAGGGGGCGGTGGCTACACCTTC
CASETGGGGYTF
>-|TRBD2|TRBJ2-7|TRBV27
TGTGCCAGCGGCGGGGGACCCTCCTACGAGCAGTACTTC
CASGGGPSYEQYF
>-|-|TRBJ2-1|TRBV7-9
TGTGCCAGCAGCTTAGAGACTTTTCCCTTCAATGAGCAGTTCTTC
CASSLETFPFNEQFF
>-|-|TRBJ2-7|TRBV2
TGTGCCAGCAGGGAGACTGCGACCTACGAGCAGTACTTC
CASRETATYEQYF
>-|-|TRBJ1-2|TRBV5-6
TGTGCCAGCAGCTCGACTTATGGCTACACCTTC
CASSSTYGYTF
>once|TRBD2|TRBJ2-7|TRBV19
TGTGCCAGTAGCCCTCGGGGGGACTACCCCTACGAGCAGTACTTC
CASSPRGDYPYEQYF
>-|-|TRBJ1-5|TRBV28
TGTGCCAGCAGTTTGTTGCGCCTTACCGGGGATTATAGCAATCAGCCCCAGCATTTT
CASSLLRLTGDYSNQPQHF
>-|TRBD2|TRBJ2-5|TRBV9
TGTGCCAGCAGCGTGGGGACTAGCGGGAGGCAAGAGACCCAGTACTTC
CASSVGTSGRQETQYF